One and the same sample provided the 16 T cell receptor beta chains below, sequenced in a study of cytomegalovirus exposure and HLA in healthy donors. PCR used 60 Vbeta primers and 13 Jbeta primers. Sequencing was performed with immunoSEQ multiplex PCR; in TCRdb, only in-frame clones are kept and a portion is missing. The sample is made up of about 150,000 clones, and the top ten hold 2.1% of it. Sequences were obtained from PBMCs. These receptors all stem from a man aged 25 to 40 in good health and CMV-seronegative.

This sequence joins TRBV18 and TRBJ2-7, with 9 bases matching TRBD1. The V gene's germline CDR1 is KGHSH and CDR2 LQKENI. The CDR3 extends over 15 amino acids. The V gene end was trimmed by 2 bases and the J gene end by 6 bases; junction bases not matched to a gene: 8. CDR3 coding DNA: TGTGCCAGCTCACCAAGAGGACAGGGGATTGGCGAGCAGTACTTC. Encoded protein: CASSPRGQGIGEQYF.

In DNA form, the CDR3 reads TGCGCCAGCAGCTACACCGGGACAGACTACTCTGGAAACACCATATATTTT. It encodes CASSYTGTDYSGNTIYF. The rearrangement uses TRBV5-1 and TRBJ1-3, with 7 positions matching TRBD1. The CDR3 loop spans 17 amino acids. Trimming cost V 3 bases and J 0 bases; bases outside gene matches: 9. Germline lookup yields CDR1 SGHRS and CDR2 YFSETQ.

The chain carries TRBV6-1 and TRBJ2-5; TRBD1 might be the D (6 bases). The CDR3 has 16 amino acids. Looked up from germline, CDR1 is MNHNS and CDR2 is SASEGT. Trimming cost V 2 bases and J 7 bases, with 20 bases left between them. The CDR3 sequence is CASSESAGAEWGTQYF. The CDR3 bases are TGTGCCAGCAGTGAATCCGCAGGGGCCGAGTGGGGGACCCAGTACTTC.

The rearrangement joins TRBV5-6 to TRBJ2-1, with 10 bases fitting TRBD2. Per germline, CDR1 SGHDT and CDR2 YYEEEE. The ends lost 4 bases at V and 2 bases at J; junction bases unmatched: 12. The CDR3 runs 18 residues. The CDR3 bases are TGTGCCAGCAGCCCTAGGCTAGCGGGAGTTACCACCTACAATGAGCAGTTCTTC. The encoded protein is CASSPRLAGVTTYNEQFF.

The chain is built from TRBV27 and TRBJ2-2; 10 nucleotides align to TRBD1. The CDR3 covers 15 residues. Trimming removed 5 bases from V and 6 bases from J; junction bases left unmatched: 6. The germline gives CDR1 MNHEY, CDR2 SMNVEV (reference sequence). CDR3 in DNA: TGTGCCAGCAGTCTGACAGGGGGCGCGGCCGGGGAGCTGTTTTTT. It codes for CASSLTGGAAGELFF.

The chain joins TRBV5-1 to TRBJ2-1, with D unclear. The length of the CDR3 is 16 residues. Germline V gives CDR1 SGHRS, CDR2 YFSETQ. Deletions cut 0 bases from V and 4 bases from J, with 14 bases between. The CDR3 coding sequence is TGCGCCAGCAGCTTGGAGGTAGCCCTCCAATACAATGAGCAGTTCTTC. It yields the protein CASSLEVALQYNEQFF.

V is TRBV6-1 and J is TRBJ2-5; 8 positions match TRBD2. Germline V lookup: CDR1 MNHNS, CDR2 SASEGT. J was trimmed by 5 bases and V by 6 bases; bases with no gene match: 5. The CDR3 length is 13 residues. The chain's CDR3 is CASRMSGGETQYF. The CDR3 nucleotides read TGTGCCAGCAGGATGAGCGGGGGCGAGACCCAGTACTTC.

This chain connects TRBV18 to TRBJ2-3; D not certain. Germline V CDR1 and CDR2: KGHSH, LQKENI. Trimming shortened V by 4 bases and J by 4 bases, and 15 bases separated the two germline ends. The CDR3 has 15 amino acids. The CDR3, as DNA: TGTGCCAGCTCACACAAATCACCCTCCCCAGATACGCAGTATTTT. Protein product: CASSHKSPSPDTQYF.

The V gene is TRBV2, the J gene TRBJ2-7, with 10 bases matching TRBD2. With V trimmed by 1 base and J by 6 bases, 6 bases remained unmatched. The CDR3 is made up of 15 amino acids. Germline lookup yields CDR1 SNHLY and CDR2 FYNNEI. CDR3 nucleotide sequence: TGTGCCAGCAGTGAAGAACTAGCGGGGTCTGGCGAGCAGTACTTC. Protein sequence: CASSEELAGSGEQYF.

The genes are TRBV5-4 and TRBJ2-3; possibly TRBD1 for D (7 bases). CDR3 length: 16 amino acids. CDR1 is SGHNT, CDR2 YYREEE, per germline (reference sequence). V shed 1 base and J shed 1 base, with 13 bases lying between them. CDR3 nucleotides: TGTGCCAGCAGCTTGATCCAGGGGGGTGGCACAGATACGCAGTATTTT. Residues: CASSLIQGGGTDTQYF.

The chain joins TRBV18 to TRBJ1-3; D uncertain. Trimming pared 6 bases from V and 3 bases from J, leaving 18 bases between. The CDR3 runs 16 residues. In germline, CDR1 is KGHSH, CDR2 LQKENI. The CDR3 DNA is TGTGCCAGCTCTTTCGGGGAAGGAGACTTTGGAAACACCATATATTTT. Protein sequence: CASSFGEGDFGNTIYF.

J is TRBJ1-3 and V is TRBV21-1; the table's D call TRBD1 went unverified against the DNA. TRBV21-1 is assigned pseudogene status. The CDR3 is made up of 19 amino acids. CDR3 protein: CASSKIPGGMGSSGNTIYF. CDR3 bases: TGTGCCAGCAGCAAAATCCCAGGGGGCATGGGAAGCTCTGGAAACACCATATATTTT.

CDR3 DNA sequence: TGTGCCAGCAGCTTAGGCAGCGGGCACTACAATGAGCAGTTCTTC. Protein sequence: CASSLGSGHYNEQFF. The gene calls are TRBV5-4 and TRBJ2-1, with a possible D match to TRBD2 (6 bases). Trimming removed 2 bases at V and 3 bases at J, with 12 bases between. This CDR3 contains 15 residues. CDR1 and CDR2 (germline): SGHNT, YYREEE (reference sequence).

V and J are TRBV5-1 and TRBJ2-7; D unclear. V lost 5 bases and J lost 5, with 14 bases in between. This CDR3 spans 13 amino acids. Germline-derived CDR1 and CDR2 are SGHRS and YFSETQ. The CDR3 loop reads CASRSSMGNEQYF. The DNA for the CDR3 is TGCGCCAGCAGGTCGAGTATGGGCAACGAGCAGTACTTC.

The J gene is TRBJ2-7, the V gene TRBV6-5, with D perhaps matching TRBD2 (6 bases). The CDR3 runs to 14 residues. Germline V gene data show CDR1 as MNHEY and CDR2 as SVGAGI. The germline V and J ends were trimmed by 4 bases and 2 bases, with 12 bases remaining between them. The CDR3 region is CASSSERVTYEQYF. CDR3 sequence (DNA): TGTGCCAGCAGTTCCGAGCGGGTTACCTACGAGCAGTACTTC.

The rearrangement joins TRBV5-6 to TRBJ1-4; D gene ambiguous. The CDR3 runs 14 residues. Germline loops: CDR1 SGHDT, CDR2 YYEEEE. V lost 4 bases and J 5 bases, leaving 12 bases between the germline ends. As DNA, the CDR3 is TGTGCCAGCAGCGCTCCCCGGGAGAATGAAAAACTGTTTTTT. This sequence encodes CASSAPRENEKLFF.